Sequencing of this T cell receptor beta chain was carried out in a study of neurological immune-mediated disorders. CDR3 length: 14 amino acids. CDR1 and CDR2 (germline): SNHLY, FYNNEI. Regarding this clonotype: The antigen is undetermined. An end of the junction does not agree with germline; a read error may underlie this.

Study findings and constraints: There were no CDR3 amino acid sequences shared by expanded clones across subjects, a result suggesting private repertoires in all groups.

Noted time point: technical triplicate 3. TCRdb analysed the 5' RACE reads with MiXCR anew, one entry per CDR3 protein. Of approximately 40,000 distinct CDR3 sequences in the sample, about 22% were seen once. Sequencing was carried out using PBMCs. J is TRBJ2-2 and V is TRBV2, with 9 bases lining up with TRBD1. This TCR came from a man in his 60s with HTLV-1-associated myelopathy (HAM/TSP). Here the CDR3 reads CASSADRGAGALFF. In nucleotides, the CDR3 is TGTGCCAGCAGCGCGGACAGGGGAGCCGGGGCGCTGTTTTTT.